What follows are 16 T cell receptor beta chains derived from one specimen sequenced in a study of T cell responses to AZD1222 COVID-19 vaccine. This table comes from immunoSEQ multiplex PCR, and its TCRdb copy is limited to in-frame clones, with some not included. The repertoire includes 150,000 to 200,000 clones, around 87% of them detected once, and about 2.8% sits in the top ten. Sequenced material: peripheral blood, taken on day 0 of AZD1222 vaccination. These receptors were taken from an adult in good health.

CDR3 coding DNA: TGTGCCAGTAGTACGGGACTAGCGGCCTCCTACGAGCAGTACTTC. Protein: CASSTGLAASYEQYF. This chain uses TRBV19 with TRBJ2-7, with TRBD2 matching over 11 bases. Trimming cost V 4 bases and J 0 bases; bases outside gene matches: 2. The CDR3 is 15 amino acids. Germline V gene sequence: CDR1 LNHDA, CDR2 SQIVND (reference sequence).

This rearrangement joins TRBV28 to TRBJ1-2; TRBD1 is a possible D gene (6 bases). Germline CDR1 reads MDHEN; CDR2 reads SYDVKM. Trimming cost V 9 bases and J 5 bases, with 16 bases left between them. There are 13 residues in the CDR3. CDR3 amino acids: CASTRGNNYGYTF. The DNA for the CDR3 is TGTGCCAGTACTAGGGGGAATAATTATGGCTACACCTTC.

This clone came up once. This rearrangement joins TRBV9 to TRBJ2-3; 10 nucleotides line up with TRBD2. This CDR3 is 17 amino acids long. Germline V gene lookup returns CDR1 SGDLS and CDR2 YYNGEE. Trimming at V came to 0 bases and at J to 1 base, leaving 5 bases not matched to a gene. CDR3 residues: CASSVASGSGGTDTQYF. The CDR3 region has the DNA TGTGCCAGCAGCGTAGCTAGCGGGAGTGGTGGCACAGATACGCAGTATTTT.

The CDR3 protein is CASSLGQGRTEAFF. The CDR3 nucleotides read TGTGCCAGCAGTTTAGGGCAGGGTCGCACTGAAGCTTTCTTT. The chain is built from TRBV28 and TRBJ1-1, with D possibly being TRBD1 (5 bases). V gave up 2 bases and J gave up 4 bases, with 11 bases separating them. Germline V CDR1 and CDR2: MDHEN, SYDVKM. CDR3 length: 14 residues. Variable domain in full (rest from reference TRBV28 and TRBJ1-1): DVKVTQSSRYLVKRTGEKVFLECVQDMDHENMFWYRQDPGLGLRLIYFSYDVKMKEKGDIPEGYSVSREKKERFSLILESASTNQTSMYLCASSLGQGRTEAFFGQGTRLTVV.

The rearrangement links TRBV5-1 to TRBJ1-2; 9 bases are a match to TRBD1. CDR3 size: 15 residues. Germline-derived CDR1 and CDR2 are SGHRS and YFSETQ. V dropped 3 bases and J dropped 1; count of bases not matched to a gene: 4. The CDR3 protein is CASSSGTGINYGYTF. The CDR3 DNA reads as TGCGCCAGCAGCTCCGGGACAGGGATTAACTATGGCTACACCTTC. The entire variable domain, with the rest obtained from reference TRBV5-1 and TRBJ1-2, is as follows: KAGVTQTPRYLIKTRGQQVTLSCSPISGHRSVSWYQQTPGQGLQFLFEYFSETQRNKGNFPGRFSGRQFSNSRSEMNVSTLELGDSALYLCASSSGTGINYGYTFGSGTRLTVV.

V usage is TRBV7-9 and J usage is TRBJ2-7; D is unclear. Trimming removed 1 base at V and 2 bases at J, with 6 bases between. CDR1 is SEHNR, CDR2 FQNEAQ, per germline (reference sequence). CDR3 length equals 13 residues. CDR3 amino acids: CASSLVGTYEQYF. The CDR3 bases are TGTGCCAGCAGCTTAGTAGGTACCTACGAGCAGTACTTC. The variable domain in full, with the rest retrieved from reference TRBV7-9 and TRBJ2-7, is DTGVSQNPRHKITKRGQNVTFRCDPISEHNRLYWYRQTLGQGPEFLTYFQNEAQLEKSRLLSDRFSAERPKGSFSTLEIQRTEQGDSAMYLCASSLVGTYEQYFGPGTRLTVT.

The chain recombines TRBV5-1 with TRBJ1-6; D not certain. Germline CDR1 and CDR2: SGHRS and YFSETQ. The CDR3 totals 15 residues. The V gene lost 3 bases and the J gene lost 5 bases, with 12 bases spanning the gap. The CDR3 is CASSSQPKNNSPLHF. In nucleotides, the CDR3 is TGCGCCAGCAGCTCCCAACCCAAAAATAATTCACCCCTCCACTTT.

The chain is built from TRBV27 and TRBJ1-6; TRBD1 might be the D (5 bases). The length of the CDR3 is 13 residues. V was clipped by 6 bases and J by 10 bases, with 13 bases between them. CDR1 MNHEY and CDR2 SMNVEV come from the germline V gene (reference sequence). This chain's CDR3 is CASRGQNRSPLHF. In nucleotides, the CDR3 is TGTGCCAGCAGAGGACAAAATCGATCACCCCTCCACTTT.

This clone was recorded only once. This chain joins TRBV19 and TRBJ2-1, with TRBD1 as a possible D gene (6 bases). This CDR3 has 15 amino acids. Germline V gene data show CDR1 as LNHDA and CDR2 as SQIVND (reference sequence). The V end was cut by 3 bases, the J end by 7 bases, with 16 bases between. CDR3 amino acids: CASSMWGRGRNEQFF. In DNA form, the CDR3 reads TGTGCCAGTAGTATGTGGGGCAGGGGTCGGAATGAGCAGTTCTTC. Full variable domain (remainder filled in from reference TRBV19 and TRBJ2-1): DGGITQSPKYLFRKEGQNVTLSCEQNLNHDAMYWYRQDPGQGLRLIYYSQIVNDFQKGDIAEGYSVSREKKESFPLTVTSAQKNPTAFYLCASSMWGRGRNEQFFGPGTRLTVL.

This clone was observed once. The rearrangement links TRBV28 to TRBJ1-2, with a weak D call TRBD1 (5 bases). CDR3 size: 12 residues. Germline CDR1 is MDHEN and CDR2 is SYDVKM. Trimming took off 10 bases at V and 4 bases at J, with 13 bases between the two ends. CDR3 amino acids: CANRRDGYGYTF. DNA of the CDR3: TGTGCCAACCGCAGGGATGGCTATGGCTACACCTTC.

The rearrangement links TRBV29-1 to TRBJ1-2; 8 positions match TRBD1. Trimming removed 4 bases from V and 4 bases from J; junction bases left unmatched: 5. This CDR3 is 13 amino acids long. From germline, CDR1 is SQVTM and CDR2 ANQGSEA. The CDR3 here is CSVAAGTGYGYTF. As DNA, the CDR3 is TGCAGCGTTGCGGCGGGGACAGGCTATGGCTACACCTTC.

The rearrangement uses TRBV7-2 and TRBJ2-3; 8 positions agree with TRBD2. V trimming: 1 base; J trimming: 1 base; junction bases outside the gene matches: 1. The CDR3 has 15 residues. CDR1 and CDR2 from the germline V gene are SGHTA and FQGNSA. CDR3 sequence: CASSLVLAGTDTQYF. For the CDR3, the DNA is TGTGCCAGCAGCTTAGTACTAGCGGGCACAGATACGCAGTATTTT.

The chain combines TRBV14 with TRBJ2-3; 12 bases match TRBD2. J was trimmed by 0 bases and V by 5 bases; bases with no gene match: 21. The CDR3 contains 22 residues. Germline V gene lookup returns CDR1 SGHDN and CDR2 FVKESK. This chain's CDR3 is CASSDRRMTSGRPITSTDTQYF. The CDR3 DNA is TGTGCCAGCAGCGACCGGAGGATGACTAGCGGGAGACCCATCACCAGCACAGATACGCAGTATTTT.

The gene calls are TRBV5-1 and TRBJ2-1; the D is unclear. CDR1 and CDR2 from the germline V gene are SGHRS and YFSETQ. The length of the CDR3 is 15 residues. V dropped 4 bases and J dropped 2 bases, with 13 bases sitting between them. This CDR3 reads CASSRSDGPYNEQFF. The CDR3 region has the DNA TGCGCCAGCAGCCGATCCGACGGCCCCTACAATGAGCAGTTCTTC. Filled out from reference TRBV5-1 and TRBJ2-1, the complete variable domain reads KAGVTQTPRYLIKTRGQQVTLSCSPISGHRSVSWYQQTPGQGLQFLFEYFSETQRNKGNFPGRFSGRQFSNSRSEMNVSTLELGDSALYLCASSRSDGPYNEQFFGPGTRLTVL.

The CDR3: CSVGGVTGNTIYF. The CDR3 coding sequence is TGCAGCGTTGGCGGGGTTACTGGAAACACCATATATTTT. The J gene is TRBJ1-3, the V gene TRBV29-1, with D unclear. The CDR3 length is 13 residues. CDR1 is SQVTM, CDR2 ANQGSEA, per germline. The V and J ends lost 4 bases and 2 bases respectively, with 9 bases between them.

V usage is TRBV11-1 and J usage is TRBJ2-7, with 7 bases identical to TRBD2. Unmatched junction bases numbered 8, after V lost 4 bases and J lost 5 bases. The CDR3 length is 14 residues. Germline V gives CDR1 SGHAT, CDR2 FQDESV (reference sequence). The CDR3 protein is CASSSSGNRNEQYF. Here the CDR3 DNA reads TGTGCCAGCAGCTCAAGCGGGAACCGCAACGAGCAGTACTTC.